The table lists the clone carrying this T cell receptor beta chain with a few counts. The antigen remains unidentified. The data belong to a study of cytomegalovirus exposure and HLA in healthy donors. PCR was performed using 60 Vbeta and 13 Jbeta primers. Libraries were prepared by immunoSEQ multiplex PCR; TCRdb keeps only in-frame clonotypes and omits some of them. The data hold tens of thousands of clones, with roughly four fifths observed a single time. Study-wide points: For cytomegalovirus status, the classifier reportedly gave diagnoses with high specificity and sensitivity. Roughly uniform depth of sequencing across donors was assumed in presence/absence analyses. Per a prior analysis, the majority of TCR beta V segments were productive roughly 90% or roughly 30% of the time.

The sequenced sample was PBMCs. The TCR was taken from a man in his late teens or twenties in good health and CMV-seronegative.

The chain's CDR3 is CAWIPPWANVLTF. The CDR3 region has the DNA TGTGCCTGGATCCCCCCGTGGGCCAACGTCCTGACTTTC. The chain carries TRBV30 and TRBJ2-6; no definite D call. CDR1 is GTSNPN and CDR2 is SVGIG in the germline V gene (reference sequence). The V gene lost 4 bases and the J gene lost 5 bases, with 9 bases spanning the gap. The CDR3 has 13 residues.